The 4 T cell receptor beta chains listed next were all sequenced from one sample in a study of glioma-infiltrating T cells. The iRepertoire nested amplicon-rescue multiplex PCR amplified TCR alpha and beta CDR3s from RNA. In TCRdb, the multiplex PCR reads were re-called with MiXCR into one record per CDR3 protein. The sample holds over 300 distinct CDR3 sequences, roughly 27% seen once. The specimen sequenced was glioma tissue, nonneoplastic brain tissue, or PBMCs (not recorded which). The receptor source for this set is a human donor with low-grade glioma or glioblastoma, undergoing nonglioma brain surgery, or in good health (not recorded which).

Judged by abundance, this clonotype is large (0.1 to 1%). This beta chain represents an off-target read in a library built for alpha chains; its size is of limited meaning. The CDR3 loop is CSVETNREAFF. CDR3 bases: TGCAGCGTTGAAACCAACAGGGAAGCTTTCTTT. V and J are TRBV29-1 and TRBJ1-1, with a possible D match to TRBD1 (5 bases). The CDR3 extends over 11 amino acids. Deletions cut 2 bases from V and 8 bases from J, with 9 bases between. Germline CDR1 and CDR2: SQVTM and ANQGSEA. Full variable domain (remainder filled in from reference TRBV29-1 and TRBJ1-1): SAVISQKPSRDICQRGTSLTIQCQVDSQVTMMFWYRQQPGQSLTLIATANQGSEATYESGFVIDKFPISRPNLTFSTLTVSNMSPEDSSIYLCSVETNREAFFGQGTRLTVV.

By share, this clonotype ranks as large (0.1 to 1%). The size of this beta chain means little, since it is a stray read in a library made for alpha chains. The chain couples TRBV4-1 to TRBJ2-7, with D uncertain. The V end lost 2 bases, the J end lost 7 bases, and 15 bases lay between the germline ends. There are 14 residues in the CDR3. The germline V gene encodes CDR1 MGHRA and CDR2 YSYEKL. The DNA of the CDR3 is TGCGCCAGCAGCCAACCGGGCTTCCTCGGGGAGCAGTACTTC. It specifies CASSQPGFLGEQYF.

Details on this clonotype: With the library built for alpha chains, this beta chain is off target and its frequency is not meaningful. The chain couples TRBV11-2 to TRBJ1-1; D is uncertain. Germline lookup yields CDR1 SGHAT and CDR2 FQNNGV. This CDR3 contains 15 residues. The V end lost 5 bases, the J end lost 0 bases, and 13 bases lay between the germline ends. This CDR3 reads CASSPPWVMNTEAFF. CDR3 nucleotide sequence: TGTGCCAGCAGCCCCCCCTGGGTCATGAACACTGAAGCTTTCTTT.

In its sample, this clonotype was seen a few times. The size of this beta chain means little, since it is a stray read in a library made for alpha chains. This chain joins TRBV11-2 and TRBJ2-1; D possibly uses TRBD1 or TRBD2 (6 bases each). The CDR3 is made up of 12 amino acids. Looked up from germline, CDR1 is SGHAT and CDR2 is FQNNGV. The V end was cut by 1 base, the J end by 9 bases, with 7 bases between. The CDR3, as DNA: TGTGCCAGCAGCTTAGGGGGGGCTGAGCAGTTCTTC. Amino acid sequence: CASSLGGAEQFF.